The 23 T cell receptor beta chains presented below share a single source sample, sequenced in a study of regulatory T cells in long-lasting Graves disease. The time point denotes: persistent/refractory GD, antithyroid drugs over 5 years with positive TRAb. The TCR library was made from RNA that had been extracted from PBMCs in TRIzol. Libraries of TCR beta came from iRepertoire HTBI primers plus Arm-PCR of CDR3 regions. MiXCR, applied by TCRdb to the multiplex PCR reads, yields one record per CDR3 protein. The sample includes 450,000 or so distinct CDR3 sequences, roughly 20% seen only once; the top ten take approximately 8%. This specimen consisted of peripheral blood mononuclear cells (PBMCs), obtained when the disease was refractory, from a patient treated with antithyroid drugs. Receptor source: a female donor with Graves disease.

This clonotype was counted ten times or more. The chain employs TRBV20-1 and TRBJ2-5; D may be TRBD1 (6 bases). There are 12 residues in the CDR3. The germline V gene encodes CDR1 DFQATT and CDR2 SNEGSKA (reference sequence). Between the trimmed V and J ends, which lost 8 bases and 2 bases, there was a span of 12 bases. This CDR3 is CSIDRLQETQYF. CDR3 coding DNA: TGCAGTATCGACAGGTTACAAGAGACCCAGTACTTC.

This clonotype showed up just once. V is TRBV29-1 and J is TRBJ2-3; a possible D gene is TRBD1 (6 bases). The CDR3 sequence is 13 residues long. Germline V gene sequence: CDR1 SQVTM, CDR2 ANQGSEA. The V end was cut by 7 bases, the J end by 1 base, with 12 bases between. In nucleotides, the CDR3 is TGCAGCGCCCAGGGGTGGGGCACAGATACGCAGTATTTT. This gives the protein CSAQGWGTDTQYF.

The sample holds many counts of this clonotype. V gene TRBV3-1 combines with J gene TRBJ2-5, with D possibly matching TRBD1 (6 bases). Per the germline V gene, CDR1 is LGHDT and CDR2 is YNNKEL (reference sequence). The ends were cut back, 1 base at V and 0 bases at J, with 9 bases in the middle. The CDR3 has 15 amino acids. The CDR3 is CASSQGTAYQETQYF. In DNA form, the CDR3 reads TGTGCCAGCAGCCAAGGGACAGCCTACCAAGAGACCCAGTACTTC.

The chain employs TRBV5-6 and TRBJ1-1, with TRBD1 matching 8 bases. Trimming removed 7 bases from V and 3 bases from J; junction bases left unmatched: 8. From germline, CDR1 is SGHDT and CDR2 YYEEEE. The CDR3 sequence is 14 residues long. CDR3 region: CASDRTGLDTEAFF. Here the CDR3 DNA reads TGTGCCAGCGACCGGACAGGGTTGGACACTGAAGCTTTCTTT.

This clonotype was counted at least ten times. As DNA, the CDR3 is TGCAGTGCTAGAGATAGACTAGCGGGAGGAGTAAGAGAGACCCAGTACTTC. Its translation: CSARDRLAGGVRETQYF. J is TRBJ2-5 and V is TRBV20-1; 13 bases are a match to TRBD2. The CDR3 has 17 amino acids. V shed 0 bases, J shed 4 bases, and the junction held 8 bases outside the gene matches. Germline-derived CDR1 and CDR2 are DFQATT and SNEGSKA (reference sequence).

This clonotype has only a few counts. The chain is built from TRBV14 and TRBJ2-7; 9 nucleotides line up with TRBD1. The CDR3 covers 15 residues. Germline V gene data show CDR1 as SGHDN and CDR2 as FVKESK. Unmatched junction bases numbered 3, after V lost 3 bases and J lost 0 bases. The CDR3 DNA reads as TGTGCCAGCAGCCATGGACAGGGGAGCTCCTACGAGCAGTACTTC. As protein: CASSHGQGSSYEQYF.

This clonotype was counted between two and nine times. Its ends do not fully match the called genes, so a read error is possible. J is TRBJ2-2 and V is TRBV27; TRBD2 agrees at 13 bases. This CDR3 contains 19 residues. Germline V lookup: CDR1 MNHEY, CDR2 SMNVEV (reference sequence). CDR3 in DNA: TGTGCCAGCTTAGGCGGGACTAGCGGGATGCAGGAGAACGCCGGGGAGCTGTTTTTT. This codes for CASLGGTSGMQENAGELFF.

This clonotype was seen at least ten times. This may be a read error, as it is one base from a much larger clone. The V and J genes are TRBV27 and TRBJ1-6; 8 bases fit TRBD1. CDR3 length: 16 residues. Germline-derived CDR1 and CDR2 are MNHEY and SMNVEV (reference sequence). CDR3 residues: CASSTDTGQGNSPLPF. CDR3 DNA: TGTGCCAGCAGTACTGATACAGGACAGGGTAATTCACCCCTCCCCTTT.

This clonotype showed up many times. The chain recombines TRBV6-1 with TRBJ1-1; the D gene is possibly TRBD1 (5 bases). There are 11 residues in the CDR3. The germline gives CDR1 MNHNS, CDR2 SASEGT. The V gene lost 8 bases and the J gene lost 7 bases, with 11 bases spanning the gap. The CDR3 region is CASCQQVEAFF. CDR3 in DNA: TGTGCCAGCTGCCAACAGGTTGAAGCTTTCTTT.

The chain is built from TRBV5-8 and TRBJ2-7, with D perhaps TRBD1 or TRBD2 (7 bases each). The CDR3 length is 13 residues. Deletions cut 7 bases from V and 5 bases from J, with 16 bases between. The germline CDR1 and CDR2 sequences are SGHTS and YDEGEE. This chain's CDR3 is CASYRGGINEQYF. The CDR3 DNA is TGTGCCAGCTACAGGGGAGGGATTAACGAGCAGTACTTC.

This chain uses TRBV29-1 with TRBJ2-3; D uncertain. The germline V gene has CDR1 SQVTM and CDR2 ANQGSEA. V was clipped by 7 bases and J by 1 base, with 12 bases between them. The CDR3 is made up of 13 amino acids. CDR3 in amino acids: CSARRDRTDTQYF. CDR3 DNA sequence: TGCAGCGCCCGGCGAGATCGCACAGATACGCAGTATTTT.

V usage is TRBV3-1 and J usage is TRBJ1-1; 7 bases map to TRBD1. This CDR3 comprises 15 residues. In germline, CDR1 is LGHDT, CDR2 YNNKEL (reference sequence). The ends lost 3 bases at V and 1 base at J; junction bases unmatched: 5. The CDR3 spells CASSQIRTGNTEAFF. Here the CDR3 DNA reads TGTGCCAGCAGCCAGATAAGGACAGGGAACACTGAAGCTTTCTTT.

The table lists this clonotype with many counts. The CDR3 DNA follows: TGTGCCAGCAGTTTAGGGACTAGCGGGGGTACCTACGAGCAGTACTTC. Protein product: CASSLGTSGGTYEQYF. The J gene is TRBJ2-7, the V gene TRBV27, with TRBD2 matching over 14 bases. V trimming: 2 bases; J trimming: 2 bases; junction bases outside the gene matches: 2. The CDR3 is 16 residues long. Germline V gene sequence: CDR1 MNHEY, CDR2 SMNVEV (reference sequence).

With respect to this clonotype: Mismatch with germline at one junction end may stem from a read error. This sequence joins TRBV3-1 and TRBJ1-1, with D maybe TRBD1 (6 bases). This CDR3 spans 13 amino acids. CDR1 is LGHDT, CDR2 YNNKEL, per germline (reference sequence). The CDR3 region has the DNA TGTGCCAGCAGCCCGAACCGGGACACCAAGGCTCTCTTT. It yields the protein CASSPNRDTKALF.

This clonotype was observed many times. CDR3 in amino acids: CASSLDRGLNGELFF. For the CDR3, the DNA is TGTGCCAGCAGCCTTGACAGGGGGCTCAACGGGGAGCTGTTTTTT. The chain uses TRBV7-2 and TRBJ2-2, with TRBD1 matching 10 bases. Germline lookup yields CDR1 SGHTA and CDR2 FQGNSA. The V gene end was trimmed by 5 bases and the J gene end by 7 bases; junction bases not matched to a gene: 7. The CDR3 loop spans 15 amino acids.

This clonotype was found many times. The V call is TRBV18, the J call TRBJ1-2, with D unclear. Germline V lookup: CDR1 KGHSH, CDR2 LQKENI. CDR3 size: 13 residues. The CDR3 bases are TGTGCGAGTACAGCTCCTGAGAACTATGGCTACACCTTC. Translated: CASTAPENYGYTF.

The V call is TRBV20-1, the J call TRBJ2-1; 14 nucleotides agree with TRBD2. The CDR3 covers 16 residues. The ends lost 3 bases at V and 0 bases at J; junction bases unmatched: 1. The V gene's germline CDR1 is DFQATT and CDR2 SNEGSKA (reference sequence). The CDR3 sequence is CSARGTSGSSYNEQFF. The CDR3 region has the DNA TGCAGTGCTAGGGGGACTAGCGGGAGCTCCTACAATGAGCAGTTCTTC.

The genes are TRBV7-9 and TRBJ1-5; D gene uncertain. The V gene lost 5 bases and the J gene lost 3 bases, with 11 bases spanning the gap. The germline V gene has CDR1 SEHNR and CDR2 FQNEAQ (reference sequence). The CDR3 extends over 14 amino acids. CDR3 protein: CASSPAYANQPQHF. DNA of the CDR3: TGTGCCAGCAGCCCTGCTTATGCCAATCAGCCCCAGCATTTT.

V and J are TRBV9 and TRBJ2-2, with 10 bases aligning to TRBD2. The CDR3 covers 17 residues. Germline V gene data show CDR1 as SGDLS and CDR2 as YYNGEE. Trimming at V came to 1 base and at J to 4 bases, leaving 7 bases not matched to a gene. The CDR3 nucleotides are TGTGCCAGCAGCGTACAAGCGGGAGGGCCGGGCACCGGGGAGCTGTTTTTT. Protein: CASSVQAGGPGTGELFF.

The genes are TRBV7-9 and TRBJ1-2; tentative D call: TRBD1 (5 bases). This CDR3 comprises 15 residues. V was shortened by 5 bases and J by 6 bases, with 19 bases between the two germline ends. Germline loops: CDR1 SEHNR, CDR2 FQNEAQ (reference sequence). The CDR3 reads CASSLGVSGGDGYTF. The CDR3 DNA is TGTGCCAGCAGCCTGGGGGTATCGGGAGGCGATGGCTACACCTTC.

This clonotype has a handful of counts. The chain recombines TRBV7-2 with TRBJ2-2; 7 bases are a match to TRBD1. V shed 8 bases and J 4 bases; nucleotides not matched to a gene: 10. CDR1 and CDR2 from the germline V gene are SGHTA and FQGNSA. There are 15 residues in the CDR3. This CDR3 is CASRRSRGITGELFF. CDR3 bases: TGTGCCAGCCGCCGGAGCAGGGGGATCACCGGGGAGCTGTTTTTT.

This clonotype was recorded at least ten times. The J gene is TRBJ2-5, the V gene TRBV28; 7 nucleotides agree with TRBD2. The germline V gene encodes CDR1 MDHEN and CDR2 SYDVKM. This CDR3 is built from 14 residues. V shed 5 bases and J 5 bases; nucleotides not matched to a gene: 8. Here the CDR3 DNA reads TGTGCCAGCAGTCCGCGACTAGCCTGGGAGACCCAGTACTTC. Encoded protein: CASSPRLAWETQYF.

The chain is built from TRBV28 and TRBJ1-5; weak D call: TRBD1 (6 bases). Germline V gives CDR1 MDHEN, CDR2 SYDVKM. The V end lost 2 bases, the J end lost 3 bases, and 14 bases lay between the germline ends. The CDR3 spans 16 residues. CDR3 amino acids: CASSLATGYSNQPQHF. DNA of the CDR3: TGTGCCAGCAGTTTAGCCACAGGGTATTCCAATCAGCCCCAGCATTTT. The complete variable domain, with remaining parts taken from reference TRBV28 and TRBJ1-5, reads DVKVTQSSRYLVKRTGEKVFLECVQDMDHENMFWYRQDPGLGLRLIYFSYDVKMKEKGDIPEGYSVSREKKERFSLILESASTNQTSMYLCASSLATGYSNQPQHFGDGTRLSIL.